This TCR beta chain came from a study of human T cells and chemical hapten exposure. Across the whole study: The study enrolled mostly female patients with alopecia areata, totalis or universalis.

This clonotype appeared many times. Its antigen is still unknown. As to time point: pre-sensitization, week 0. Documented treatment: therapeutic diphenylcyclopropenone sensitization with weekly scalp DPC. Blood was drawn before each patch test was applied. As handled by the study authors: Sample TCR counts, which ranged from about 23,224 to 750,000, had a median of roughly 100,000. Using its own MiXCR run on the RACE reads, TCRdb lists one record per CDR3 protein. Clone size and V and J calls follow TCRdb, not the original study. The repertoire has around 380,000 distinct CDR3 sequences, 4.5% to 7% of them found once; the top ten carry more than 8%. General study results and limits: Expanded TCR counts at PT1 were positively correlated with the patch test score.

The sample in question was whole blood, obtained in connection with sensitization to the hapten diphenylcyclopropenone (DPC). The clonotype was recovered from a woman younger than 30 with alopecia areata. Some clones in this sample may be carry-over from other donors' samples.

This CDR3 reads CASSLPGLASTDTQYF. The CDR3, as DNA: TGCGCCAGCAGCTTACCGGGACTAGCGAGCACAGATACGCAGTATTTT. The chain couples TRBV5-1 to TRBJ2-3, with 10 bases fitting TRBD2. Germline CDR1 SGHRS, CDR2 YFSETQ. This CDR3 comprises 16 residues. J gave up 0 bases and V 2 bases, and 3 bases lay outside the gene matches.